Below are 21 T cell receptor beta chains sequenced from a single sample in a study of shared T cell receptors in the human thymus. Profiled with immunoSEQ multiplex PCR; TCRdb holds only in-frame clones, not every one. This table holds some 660,000 clones, around 87% found once. This sample was shared with a second study, whose subject was human thymus T cells.

Material for sequencing was thymocytes. The receptors were gathered from a boy in the first two years of life with a congenital heart defect.

The rearrangement links TRBV25-1 to TRBJ1-2; weak D call: TRBD1 (5 bases). The V gene lost 7 bases and the J gene lost 4 bases, with 25 bases spanning the gap. Germline V gene sequence: CDR1 MGHDK, CDR2 SYGVNS. The CDR3 contains 17 residues. DNA of the CDR3: TGTGCCAGCACAGACCTACAGGACACTACTCACTTCTATGGCTACACCTTC. Translating it yields CASTDLQDTTHFYGYTF.

This chain uses TRBV7-8 with TRBJ1-5, with D tentatively TRBD1 (6 bases). The CDR3 has 16 residues. CDR1 SGHVS and CDR2 FQNEAQ come from the germline V gene. V shed 0 bases and J shed 7 bases, with 16 bases lying between them. The CDR3 region is CASSLARGPPVQPQHF. CDR3 sequence (DNA): TGTGCCAGCAGCTTAGCGCGGGGGCCACCTGTGCAGCCCCAGCATTTT.

The V and J genes are TRBV28 and TRBJ1-5; D is unclear. Germline V CDR1 and CDR2: MDHEN, SYDVKM. Between the trimmed V and J ends, which lost 6 bases and 0 bases, there was a span of 6 bases. The CDR3 runs 13 residues. The CDR3 bases are TGTGCCAGCAGGGGAGATAGCAATCAGCCCCAGCATTTT. Its translation: CASRGDSNQPQHF. The whole variable domain, remainder taken from reference TRBV28 and TRBJ1-5, is DVKVTQSSRYLVKRTGEKVFLECVQDMDHENMFWYRQDPGLGLRLIYFSYDVKMKEKGDIPEGYSVSREKKERFSLILESASTNQTSMYLCASRGDSNQPQHFGDGTRLSIL.

The J gene is TRBJ1-1, the V gene TRBV14; 8 nucleotides agree with TRBD1. This CDR3 comprises 16 residues. CDR1 and CDR2 (germline): SGHDN, FVKESK. V was pared by 0 bases and J by 2 bases, with 5 bases of the junction left unmatched. In DNA, the CDR3 is TGTGCCAGCAGCCAAGAACGGGACAGGAAAAACACTGAAGCTTTCTTT. Translating it yields CASSQERDRKNTEAFF. Looking up the rest from reference TRBV14 and TRBJ1-1 gives the full variable domain: EAGVTQFPSHSVIEKGQTVTLRCDPISGHDNLYWYRRVMGKEIKFLLHFVKESKQDESGMPNNRFLAERTGGTYSTLKVQPAELEDSGVYFCASSQERDRKNTEAFFGQGTRLTVV.

The sample holds one count of this clone. V gene TRBV6-6 combines with J gene TRBJ2-7; 9 nucleotides align to TRBD1. This CDR3 has 14 amino acids. CDR1 and CDR2 from the germline V gene are MNHNY and SVGAGI (reference sequence). Germline trimming cut 7 bases from V and 3 bases from J; bases unmatched to any gene: 7. The CDR3 reads CASKGDREYYEQYF. CDR3 coding DNA: TGTGCCAGCAAAGGGGACAGGGAATACTACGAGCAGTACTTC.

J is TRBJ2-7 and V is TRBV10-3; weak D call: TRBD2 (6 bases). The CDR3 covers 13 residues. V was shortened by 4 bases and J by 4 bases, with 11 bases between the two germline ends. The V gene's germline CDR1 is ENHRY and CDR2 SYGVKD. The CDR3 sequence is CAISVRRAYEQYF. CDR3 DNA sequence: TGTGCCATCAGTGTCCGGAGGGCATACGAGCAGTACTTC.

This sequence joins TRBV15 and TRBJ1-6; no clear D. Trimming shortened V by 5 bases and J by 8 bases, and 13 bases separated the two germline ends. CDR1 and CDR2 (germline): LNHNV, YYDKDF (reference sequence). The CDR3 covers 14 residues. The CDR3 is CATSRRGRDSPLHF. The CDR3 nucleotides are TGTGCCACCAGCCGACGCGGGCGGGATTCACCCCTCCACTTT.

The V and J genes are TRBV30 and TRBJ1-3, with a possible D match to TRBD1 (6 bases). Germline assignment: CDR1 GTSNPN and CDR2 SVGIG (reference sequence). The CDR3 consists of 13 residues. Trimming left V 5 bases short and J 4 bases short, with 12 bases between. The chain's CDR3 is CAWVPDSGNTIYF. CDR3 DNA: TGTGCCTGGGTTCCGGACAGCGGAAACACCATATATTTT. Full variable domain (missing parts from reference TRBV30 and TRBJ1-3): SQTIHQWPATLVQPVGSPLSLECTVEGTSNPNLYWYRQAAGRGLQLLFYSVGIGQISSEVPQNLSASRPQDRQFILSSKKLLLSDSGFYLCAWVPDSGNTIYFGEGSWLTVV.

This chain links TRBV4-1 with TRBJ1-3; D is perhaps TRBD1 (5 bases). The CDR3 consists of 16 residues. The germline gives CDR1 MGHRA, CDR2 YSYEKL. V dropped 0 bases and J dropped 2 bases, with 11 bases sitting between them. CDR3 sequence: CASSQDQGGAGNTIYF. CDR3 bases: TGCGCCAGCAGCCAAGATCAGGGAGGGGCTGGAAACACCATATATTTT.

This chain links TRBV4-2 with TRBJ1-3; D not certain. The V gene's germline CDR1 is LGHNA and CDR2 YNFKEQ. The CDR3 is 19 residues long. V was cut by 0 bases and J by 0 bases, with 18 bases left in between. Here the CDR3 reads CASSQDRPGSPSSGNTIYF. In DNA form, the CDR3 reads TGTGCCAGCAGCCAAGATCGCCCCGGGTCTCCGAGCTCTGGAAACACCATATATTTT.

The chain combines TRBV30 with TRBJ1-2, with D uncertain. CDR1 and CDR2 from the germline V gene are GTSNPN and SVGIG (reference sequence). This CDR3 is built from 13 residues. Between the trimmed V and J ends, which lost 5 bases and 4 bases, there was a span of 14 bases. CDR3 sequence (DNA): TGTGCCTGGCGCTACACCGGAGGCTATGGCTACACCTTC. It translates to CAWRYTGGYGYTF.

This clone was detected once. The V gene is TRBV4-3, the J gene TRBJ2-7; 14 bases agree with TRBD2. The germline CDR1 and CDR2 sequences are LGHNA and YSLEER. J lost 0 bases, V lost 2 bases, and 12 bases had no gene match. This CDR3 spans 20 amino acids. For the CDR3, the DNA is TGCGCCAGCAGCCAAACAACCGGGACTAGCGGGGGCCACAGCTCCTACGAGCAGTACTTC. It specifies CASSQTTGTSGGHSSYEQYF.

The chain combines TRBV28 with TRBJ2-1, with D possibly TRBD2 on 5 matching bases. The germline gives CDR1 MDHEN, CDR2 SYDVKM. The CDR3 has 16 residues. V lost 4 bases and J lost 1, with 14 bases in between. The CDR3: CASSSPPRESYNEQFF. The CDR3 DNA is TGTGCCAGCAGTTCCCCCCCAAGGGAGTCCTACAATGAGCAGTTCTTC.

The chain combines TRBV5-1 with TRBJ1-2; D gene ambiguous. The ends were cut back, 0 bases at V and 5 bases at J, with 14 bases in the middle. The CDR3 runs to 15 residues. Germline CDR1 and CDR2: SGHRS and YFSETQ. The DNA of the CDR3 is TGCGCCAGCAGCTTGGTGGCGGGGTCCCGATATGGCTACACCTTC. This sequence encodes CASSLVAGSRYGYTF.

Here the CDR3 reads CASSPYSQRWDRANTEAFF. The CDR3 region has the DNA TGTGCCAGCAGTCCATATAGCCAGCGGTGGGACAGGGCAAACACTGAAGCTTTCTTT. J is TRBJ1-1 and V is TRBV27; 9 nucleotides agree with TRBD1. After removal of 5 bases from V and 2 bases from J, the junction contained 18 bases not matched to a gene. CDR3 length equals 19 residues. Looked up from germline, CDR1 is MNHEY and CDR2 is SMNVEV (reference sequence).

The gene calls are TRBV20-1 and TRBJ1-2; maybe TRBD1 (6 bases). This CDR3 region has 10 residues. Germline CDR1 DFQATT, CDR2 SNEGSKA (reference sequence). In DNA, the CDR3 is TGCGGAACAGGGAACTATGGCTACACCTTC. Amino acid sequence: CGTGNYGYTF.

This clone was counted a single time. The chain links TRBV5-6 to TRBJ2-3, with D perhaps matching TRBD2 (6 bases). V lost 4 bases, J lost 1 base, and 22 bases lay in between. Germline values: CDR1 SGHDT, CDR2 YYEEEE. The CDR3 sequence is 18 residues long. CDR3 nucleotide sequence: TGTGCCAGCAGCCGATGGGCGGTAGCGGCCACGGGCACAGATACGCAGTATTTT. Encoded protein: CASSRWAVAATGTDTQYF.

The CDR3 DNA sequence: TGTGCCAGCAGCTTTCGAGGACAGGGGGCGCCCACTGAAGCTTTCTTT. Amino acid sequence: CASSFRGQGAPTEAFF. V and J are TRBV5-6 and TRBJ1-1; 11 bases map to TRBD1. The junction had 7 bases not matched to a gene; V was cut back by 2 bases and J by 4 bases. The CDR3 has 16 amino acids. In germline, CDR1 is SGHDT, CDR2 YYEEEE.

The chain links TRBV4-1 to TRBJ2-1; 8 bases fit TRBD1. After removal of 8 bases from V and 5 bases from J, the junction contained 8 bases not matched to a gene. The CDR3 totals 14 residues. Germline V CDR1 and CDR2: MGHRA, YSYEKL. The CDR3: CASCPGQADNEQFF. The CDR3 nucleotides read TGCGCCAGCTGTCCGGGACAGGCCGACAATGAGCAGTTCTTC.

This chain uses TRBV9 with TRBJ2-2, with 8 bases lining up with TRBD2. The CDR3 sequence is 15 residues long. V lost 4 bases, J lost 6 bases, and 8 bases stayed unmatched. Germline V gives CDR1 SGDLS, CDR2 YYNGEE. The CDR3 bases are TGTGCCAGCAGCCAGCGGGGGCCCCGATCCGGGGAGCTGTTTTTT. Translating it yields CASSQRGPRSGELFF.

The chain links TRBV7-2 to TRBJ2-4; D is perhaps TRBD2 (5 bases). In germline, CDR1 is SGHTA, CDR2 FQGNSA. This CDR3 contains 14 residues. Trimming left V 5 bases short and J 3 bases short, with 11 bases between. The CDR3 is CASSRARDKNIQYF. DNA of the CDR3: TGTGCCAGCAGCCGTGCCCGGGACAAAAACATTCAGTACTTC.